A single T cell receptor (beta chain) is shown here with its context. The table came from immunoSEQ multiplex PCR; TCRdb's copy has only in-frame clones and leaves some out. Of roughly 180,000 clones listed, 90% to 95% are singletons. Germline V lookup: CDR1 MDHEN, CDR2 SYDVKM. This CDR3 is 18 amino acids long. Trimming removed 5 bases from V and 0 bases from J, with 17 bases in between. The sample belongs to a study of T cell responses to AZD1222 COVID-19 vaccine. The chain combines TRBV28 with TRBJ2-6; no definite D call. This sequence was found in an adult in good health. Sequenced here: peripheral blood, sampled on day 0 of AZD1222 vaccination. The CDR3 protein is CASSSLMGTSSGANVLTF. DNA for the CDR3: TGTGCCAGCAGTAGTTTAATGGGAACATCCTCTGGGGCCAACGTCCTGACTTTC.